These 15 T cell receptor beta chains were sequenced from one sample in a study of shared T cell receptors in the human thymus. Produced via immunoSEQ multiplex PCR; TCRdb's table is partial and in-frame only. The table shows about 610,000 clones, with over 75% occurring only once. A further study also used this sample, focusing on human thymus T cells.

The sequenced sample was thymocytes. The source is a boy under two years old with a congenital heart defect.

The chain is built from TRBV4-1 and TRBJ2-7; weak D call: TRBD1 (6 bases). The germline CDR1 and CDR2 sequences are MGHRA and YSYEKL. The CDR3 spans 16 residues. V lost 0 bases and J lost 0, with 12 bases in between. The CDR3 is CASSQEGAGLSYEQYF. As DNA, the CDR3 is TGCGCCAGCAGCCAAGAGGGGGCAGGTCTCTCCTACGAGCAGTACTTC.

The chain links TRBV9 to TRBJ2-7, with a possible D match to TRBD1 (5 bases). Trimming left V 3 bases short and J 2 bases short, with 9 bases between. The CDR3 totals 13 residues. In germline, CDR1 is SGDLS, CDR2 YYNGEE. DNA for the CDR3: TGTGCCAGCAGCGCCGGACATACCTACGAGCAGTACTTC. Amino acid sequence: CASSAGHTYEQYF. The full variable domain, completed using reference TRBV9 and TRBJ2-7, is DSGVTQTPKHLITATGQRVTLRCSPRSGDLSVYWYQQSLDQGLQFLIQYYNGEERAKGNILERFSAQQFPDLHSELNLSSLELGDSALYFCASSAGHTYEQYFGPGTRLTVT.

The rearrangement links TRBV5-1 to TRBJ2-2; TRBD1 aligns across 7 bases. CDR1 and CDR2 (germline): SGHRS, YFSETQ. The CDR3 loop spans 19 amino acids. J was trimmed by 1 base and V by 4 bases; bases with no gene match: 16. The CDR3 loop is CASSTDSTQGTQNTGELFF. The CDR3, as DNA: TGCGCCAGCAGCACAGACTCCACACAGGGGACACAGAACACCGGGGAGCTGTTTTTT.

The chain recombines TRBV27 with TRBJ2-3; no reliable D call. CDR1 MNHEY and CDR2 SMNVEV come from the germline V gene (reference sequence). Trimming left V 4 bases short and J 3 bases short, with 14 bases between. The CDR3 contains 15 residues. This CDR3 reads CASSSPRQKTDTQYF. In nucleotides, the CDR3 is TGTGCCAGCAGTTCCCCGCGGCAGAAGACAGATACGCAGTATTTT.

In regard to this clone: Other DNA sequences within the sample encode an identical CDR3. The CDR3, as DNA: TGCGCCAGCAGCTTGGACAGCACCTACGAGCAGTACTTC. Translated, it gives CASSLDSTYEQYF. This chain joins TRBV5-1 and TRBJ2-7; D gene uncertain. Trimming shortened V by 0 bases and J by 2 bases, and 6 bases separated the two germline ends. Germline-derived CDR1 and CDR2 are SGHRS and YFSETQ. CDR3 length: 13 amino acids.

The chain couples TRBV28 to TRBJ2-3; D gene ambiguous. Deletions cut 6 bases from V and 4 bases from J, with 14 bases between. The length of the CDR3 is 14 residues. From germline, CDR1 is MDHEN and CDR2 SYDVKM. CDR3 nucleotides: TGTGCCAGCAGCTATTCAGACGAGGCAGATACGCAGTATTTT. This codes for CASSYSDEADTQYF.

This chain joins TRBV6-4 and TRBJ2-1, with a weak D call TRBD2 (5 bases). Trimming pared 4 bases from V and 10 bases from J, leaving 11 bases between. The CDR3 has 12 amino acids. Germline V gene sequence: CDR1 MRHNA, CDR2 SNTAGT. The CDR3 here is CASSAPGGEQFF. In nucleotides, the CDR3 is TGTGCCAGCAGTGCTCCGGGCGGGGAGCAGTTCTTC.

This clone came up a few times. The rearrangement uses TRBV6-1 and TRBJ2-5, with 7 bases aligning to TRBD2. This CDR3 spans 18 amino acids. In germline, CDR1 is MNHNS, CDR2 SASEGT. Trimming took 4 bases from V and 1 from J; bases not matched to a gene: 15. The chain's CDR3 is CASSVSGRLAALQETQYF. CDR3 sequence (DNA): TGTGCCAGCAGTGTATCCGGGAGGCTAGCGGCCCTCCAAGAGACCCAGTACTTC.

V is TRBV29-1 and J is TRBJ2-1, with 10 nucleotides matching TRBD2. V dropped 6 bases and J dropped 1; count of bases not matched to a gene: 12. The CDR3 runs to 17 residues. Germline values: CDR1 SQVTM, CDR2 ANQGSEA. CDR3 nucleotides: TGCAGCGTCCCTCGGACTAGCGGTAAAGGATCCTACAATGAGCAGTTCTTC. Its protein is CSVPRTSGKGSYNEQFF.

A single count supports this clone. This chain uses TRBV9 with TRBJ2-7, with 7 bases lining up with TRBD2. V shed 2 bases and J 3 bases; nucleotides not matched to a gene: 11. CDR1 and CDR2 from the germline V gene are SGDLS and YYNGEE. This CDR3 is built from 16 residues. As DNA, the CDR3 is TGTGCCAGCAGCGTGGGCCCTCGGGACTACGTCTACGAGCAGTACTTC. Its protein product is CASSVGPRDYVYEQYF.

V usage is TRBV11-2 and J usage is TRBJ2-1; no definite D call. The CDR3 is 14 residues long. CDR1 is SGHAT, CDR2 FQNNGV, per germline. Trimming took 1 base from V and 6 from J, leaving 10 bases between them. This chain's CDR3 is CASSLAGLFNEQFF. For the CDR3, the DNA is TGTGCCAGCAGCTTAGCAGGCCTCTTCAATGAGCAGTTCTTC.

The chain uses TRBV7-2 and TRBJ1-5; D not resolved. Germline V lookup: CDR1 SGHTA, CDR2 FQGNSA. The CDR3 spans 14 residues. Between the trimmed V and J ends, which lost 6 bases and 1 base, there was a span of 10 bases. The CDR3 spells CASSFTQSNQPQHF. For the CDR3, the DNA is TGTGCCAGCAGTTTTACCCAGAGCAATCAGCCCCAGCATTTT.

The gene calls are TRBV28 and TRBJ2-7, with 8 bases identical to TRBD1. Germline assignment: CDR1 MDHEN and CDR2 SYDVKM. V shed 1 base, J shed 2 bases, and the junction held 4 bases outside the gene matches. This CDR3 comprises 15 residues. The CDR3 DNA is TGTGCCAGCAGTTTATTCAGACAGGGGACCTACGAGCAGTACTTC. Its protein product is CASSLFRQGTYEQYF.

This clone was found once. The chain is built from TRBV28 and TRBJ2-7, with a weak D call TRBD1 (6 bases). The V gene lost 8 bases and the J gene lost 4 bases, with 12 bases spanning the gap. Germline V CDR1 and CDR2: MDHEN, SYDVKM. The CDR3 has 12 amino acids. CDR3 residues: CASSGQTYEQYF. DNA of the CDR3: TGTGCCAGCTCAGGACAGACATACGAGCAGTACTTC.

The chain joins TRBV5-1 to TRBJ2-7; TRBD2 matches 12 bases. After removal of 0 bases from V and 0 bases from J, the junction contained 4 bases not matched to a gene. Germline CDR1 is SGHRS and CDR2 is YFSETQ. CDR3 length equals 17 residues. Here the CDR3 reads CASSLVPTSGSSYEQYF. The CDR3 nucleotides are TGCGCCAGCAGCTTGGTCCCGACTAGCGGGAGCTCCTACGAGCAGTACTTC.